The clone carrying this T cell receptor (beta chain) appeared once. Its antigen remains unknown. From the reads, TCRdb called clonotypes with MiXCR, one entry per CDR3 protein. The repertoire holds about 480,000 distinct CDR3 sequences, with roughly a third as singletons. This sample is drawn from a study of T cell repertoires in cytomegalovirus infection. Germline CDR1 and CDR2: SGHVS and FNYEAQ. The CDR3 contains 13 residues. The V end was cut by 8 bases, the J end by 2 bases, with 9 bases between. V usage is TRBV7-6 and J usage is TRBJ2-2; possibly TRBD1 for D (5 bases). The specimen comprised cultured PBMCs, sampled from culture after CMV antigen stimulation. This receptor was obtained from a human donor in good health (CMV status not recorded). Some clones in this sample may be carry-over from other donors' samples. This chain's CDR3 is CASDRVNTGELFF. The CDR3 nucleotides are TGTGCCAGCGACAGAGTAAACACCGGGGAGCTGTTTTTT.